This T cell receptor beta chain was sequenced in a study of blood T cell repertoires in COVID-19. On the study more broadly: Collection of acute and convalescent COVID-19 samples took place in the United States, Italy and Spain. Sources were T cells, B-cell-depleted T cells, or PBMCs; the material itself was cDNA or gDNA.

The CDR3 runs to 13 residues. The V gene's germline CDR1 is SNHLY and CDR2 FYNNEI. With 6 bases removed from V and 1 base from J, the gap between germline ends came to 7 bases. Per the authors' pipeline: Scientists estimated how many nucleated cells there were by amplifying reference gene primers. Method: immunoSEQ multiplex PCR; TCRdb's copy keeps in-frame clones and lacks some. D and trimming were read from the DNA, whereas the V and J calls and clone size are those reported in that table. The table records about 180,000 clones, 83% of them present only once. Sequencing was carried out using peripheral blood. The chain combines TRBV2 with TRBJ1-5, with D possibly being TRBD1 (5 bases). The clonotype originates from a woman between 65 and 79 years old with COVID-19, enrolled during active disease. CDR3 coding DNA: TGTGCCAGCAGAAACAGGAGCAATCAGCCCCAGCATTTT. It translates to CASRNRSNQPQHF.